The clone carrying this T cell receptor beta chain was counted between two and nine times. The antigen is not known. Included in the TCR beta cDNA libraries were unique molecular identifiers. MiXCR was run by TCRdb on the PCR reads, yielding one entry per CDR3 protein. The data hold roughly 800,000 distinct CDR3 sequences, with just under 30% observed a single time. The CDR3 contains 15 residues. V was clipped by 6 bases and J by 8 bases; unmatched bases: 13. The germline gives CDR1 SQVTM, CDR2 ANQGSEA. The data were taken from a study of post-analysis software for immune sequencing data. General observations from the study: Patients carried 5 or 6 TRBV segments more frequently than controls did, and TRBV5-6, TRBV5-1 and TRBV20-1 were among them.

Sequencing used blood. The TCR comes from a girl aged 10 to 17 with multiple sclerosis. The chain links TRBV29-1 to TRBJ2-1, with 10 positions matching TRBD2. This CDR3 reads CSVLPRTGTSDEQFF. DNA of the CDR3: TGCAGCGTGTTGCCCCGTACCGGGACTAGCGATGAGCAGTTCTTC.